These 20 T cell receptor beta chains originate from one sample sequenced in a study of cytotoxic CD8 clonotypes in ibrutinib-treated CLL. The data were produced by immunoSEQ multiplex PCR, yet TCRdb's version contains in-frame clones alone and is incomplete. Of about 130,000 clones detected, roughly 83% appear once; the ten largest clones hold roughly 13%. The sample was PBMCs, taken after 12 months of ibrutinib treatment. Source of these receptors: a human donor with chronic lymphocytic leukemia.

The chain uses TRBV7-6 and TRBJ2-3, with 8 bases matching TRBD1. Losses at the gene ends were 5 bases for V and 6 bases for J; bases not matched to a gene: 4. CDR1 SGHVS and CDR2 FNYEAQ come from the germline V gene. This CDR3 has 13 residues. DNA for the CDR3: TGTGCCAGCAGCCCGGACAGGGTTGATACGCAGTATTTT. Translation: CASSPDRVDTQYF.

J is TRBJ2-3 and V is TRBV30; 11 bases align to TRBD2. Germline V gene sequence: CDR1 GTSNPN, CDR2 SVGIG (reference sequence). The V gene end was trimmed by 2 bases and the J gene end by 4 bases; junction bases not matched to a gene: 5. The CDR3 runs to 15 residues. The CDR3, as DNA: TGTGCCTGGAGTCGTTTAGCGGGAGGGCCAGATACGCAGTATTTT. Protein: CAWSRLAGGPDTQYF.

This clone turned up a few times. The chain has TRBV7-8 and TRBJ1-1, with TRBD1 identical over 9 bases. CDR3 length: 15 residues. J lost 4 bases, V lost 3 bases, and 6 bases had no gene match. The germline V gene encodes CDR1 SGHVS and CDR2 FQNEAQ. The CDR3 loop is CASSFVGQGTTEAFF. The CDR3 DNA follows: TGTGCCAGCAGCTTTGTGGGACAGGGTACCACTGAAGCTTTCTTT.

This chain uses TRBV6-5 with TRBJ1-4; maybe TRBD1 (5 bases). CDR1 and CDR2 (germline): MNHEY, SVGAGI. The CDR3 contains 15 residues. With 6 bases removed from V and 7 bases from J, the gap between germline ends came to 18 bases. This chain's CDR3 is CASRPGGGASEKLFF. The CDR3 DNA follows: TGTGCCAGCAGGCCGGGCGGAGGGGCATCTGAAAAACTGTTTTTT.

V usage is TRBV6-1 and J usage is TRBJ2-5, with TRBD2 as a possible D gene (6 bases). Germline CDR1 is MNHNS and CDR2 is SASEGT. This CDR3 region has 13 residues. Deletions cut 6 bases from V and 5 bases from J, with 13 bases between. CDR3 sequence reads: CASSDVDYETQYF. DNA for the CDR3: TGTGCCAGCAGCGATGTGGACTACGAGACCCAGTACTTC.

The chain combines TRBV6-5 with TRBJ1-2; D call uncertain. V lost 11 bases and J 2 bases, leaving 21 bases between the germline ends. The CDR3 length is 15 residues. Germline V gene data show CDR1 as MNHEY and CDR2 as SVGAGI. This chain's CDR3 is CAACPGFRGNYGYTF. The CDR3 coding sequence is TGTGCCGCATGCCCTGGGTTCAGAGGGAACTATGGCTACACCTTC.

The V and J genes are TRBV15 and TRBJ1-3; D gene uncertain. The CDR3 spans 12 residues. Between the trimmed V and J ends, which lost 5 bases and 7 bases, there was a span of 9 bases. CDR1 is LNHNV, CDR2 YYDKDF, per germline (reference sequence). The CDR3 protein is CATSPQPNTIYF. DNA of the CDR3: TGTGCCACCAGCCCACAGCCGAACACCATATATTTT.

This clone was detected a few times. The chain recombines TRBV7-9 with TRBJ1-2; D may be TRBD1 (5 bases). CDR3 length: 14 residues. The germline V gene has CDR1 SEHNR and CDR2 FQNEAQ (reference sequence). Trimming stripped 3 bases from V and 4 bases from J, with 12 bases between. CDR3 sequence: CASSFQPTVYGYTF. The CDR3 bases are TGTGCCAGCAGCTTCCAACCGACAGTCTATGGCTACACCTTC.

The chain's CDR3 is CAWTGTSNGEQYF. In DNA, the CDR3 is TGTGCCTGGACCGGGACTAGTAATGGCGAGCAGTACTTC. This sequence joins TRBV30 and TRBJ2-7; 8 bases are a match to TRBD2. The CDR3 runs 13 residues. The germline CDR1 and CDR2 sequences are GTSNPN and SVGIG (reference sequence). Unmatched junction bases numbered 8, after V lost 4 bases and J lost 6 bases.

V is TRBV19 and J is TRBJ1-1, with D maybe TRBD1 (5 bases). From germline, CDR1 is LNHDA and CDR2 SQIVND (reference sequence). V gave up 3 bases and J gave up 8 bases, with 16 bases separating them. The CDR3 loop spans 14 amino acids. CDR3 sequence reads: CASSMIRRGGEAFF. In nucleotides, the CDR3 is TGTGCCAGTAGTATGATTCGCCGTGGGGGAGAAGCTTTCTTT.

The chain joins TRBV6-5 to TRBJ2-7; a weak D match, TRBD1 (6 bases). Trimming took off 5 bases at V and 2 bases at J, with 16 bases between the two ends. This CDR3 spans 15 amino acids. The germline gives CDR1 MNHEY, CDR2 SVGAGI. The CDR3 sequence: CASSQTGLYAYEQYF. The CDR3, as DNA: TGTGCCAGCAGTCAAACAGGGTTATACGCCTACGAGCAGTACTTC.

V and J are TRBV4-2 and TRBJ2-7, with TRBD2 identical over 13 bases. CDR1 is LGHNA, CDR2 YNFKEQ, per germline. J lost 2 bases, V lost 5 bases, and 6 bases had no gene match. The CDR3 sequence is 16 residues long. Here the CDR3 DNA reads TGTGCCAGCAGCTCGGGACTAGCGGGGAGCGCCTACGAGCAGTACTTC. This translates into CASSSGLAGSAYEQYF.

This clone was seen only once. The chain recombines TRBV11-2 with TRBJ2-2; no firm D call. The germline gives CDR1 SGHAT, CDR2 FQNNGV. V lost 1 base, J lost 1 base, and 7 bases lay in between. The CDR3 sequence is 15 residues long. The CDR3 is CASSLAALNTGELFF. The CDR3 region has the DNA TGTGCCAGCAGCTTAGCCGCCCTGAACACCGGGGAGCTGTTTTTT.

This clone was seen a handful of times. CDR3 sequence reads: CATSRDSSGTYNEQFF. CDR3 coding DNA: TGTGCCACCAGCAGAGACTCGAGCGGGACGTACAATGAGCAGTTCTTC. The J gene is TRBJ2-1, the V gene TRBV15; 7 bases match TRBD2. The germline CDR1 and CDR2 sequences are LNHNV and YYDKDF (reference sequence). The CDR3 totals 16 residues. Trimming took 0 bases from V and 4 from J; bases not matched to a gene: 6.

The rearrangement joins TRBV5-1 to TRBJ2-5, with 7 positions matching TRBD1. The V and J ends lost 4 bases and 3 bases, in that order; junction bases with no gene match: 6. CDR1 and CDR2 (germline): SGHRS, YFSETQ. This CDR3 comprises 14 residues. The CDR3 region has the DNA TGCGCCAGCAGCATAGGGACAGCGAAAGAGACCCAGTACTTC. This codes for CASSIGTAKETQYF. Drawing the rest from reference TRBV5-1 and TRBJ2-5, the complete variable domain is KAGVTQTPRYLIKTRGQQVTLSCSPISGHRSVSWYQQTPGQGLQFLFEYFSETQRNKGNFPGRFSGRQFSNSRSEMNVSTLELGDSALYLCASSIGTAKETQYFGPGTRLLVL.

The chain recombines TRBV30 with TRBJ1-4, with a tentative D call TRBD1 (6 bases). Germline V gene data show CDR1 as GTSNPN and CDR2 as SVGIG (reference sequence). V lost 4 bases to trimming and J lost 3 bases, with 9 bases between them. The CDR3 contains 13 residues. In DNA, the CDR3 is TGTGCCTGGAACCGACAGGCTAATGAAAAACTGTTTTTT. Protein product: CAWNRQANEKLFF.

This chain links TRBV19 with TRBJ1-2, with TRBD1 matching 9 bases. V gave up 9 bases and J gave up 2 bases; unmatched junction bases: 7. The CDR3 loop spans 14 amino acids. Germline V gene sequence: CDR1 LNHDA, CDR2 SQIVND (reference sequence). CDR3 loop: CASRPGTGNYGYTF. CDR3 coding DNA: TGTGCCAGCCGTCCCGGGACAGGGAACTATGGCTACACCTTC. The full variable domain, with the rest looked up from reference TRBV19 and TRBJ1-2, is DGGITQSPKYLFRKEGQNVTLSCEQNLNHDAMYWYRQDPGQGLRLIYYSQIVNDFQKGDIAEGYSVSREKKESFPLTVTSAQKNPTAFYLCASRPGTGNYGYTFGSGTRLTVV.

This CDR3 is CASSTGGPEAFF. CDR3 sequence (DNA): TGTGCCAGCAGCACGGGGGGGCCTGAAGCTTTCTTT. The chain is built from TRBV21-1 and TRBJ1-1. TRBV21-1 is a pseudogene segment. This CDR3 has 12 amino acids.

The chain couples TRBV4-1 to TRBJ2-3; TRBD2 agrees at 12 bases. V dropped 0 bases and J dropped 4; count of bases not matched to a gene: 2. Germline lookup yields CDR1 MGHRA and CDR2 YSYEKL. The length of the CDR3 is 16 residues. CDR3 nucleotide sequence: TGCGCCAGCAGCCAAGATTCTAGCGGGAGGGCAGATACGCAGTATTTT. As protein: CASSQDSSGRADTQYF.

The CDR3 DNA sequence: TGTGCCAGCATCGGCCTAGCGGGAGGTCTCACAGATACGCAGTATTTT. Encoded protein: CASIGLAGGLTDTQYF. The chain employs TRBV11-2 and TRBJ2-3; the match to TRBD2 covers 11 bases. Germline V gene lookup returns CDR1 SGHAT and CDR2 FQNNGV. Trimming took 7 bases from V and 2 from J; bases not matched to a gene: 8. The CDR3 has 16 amino acids.